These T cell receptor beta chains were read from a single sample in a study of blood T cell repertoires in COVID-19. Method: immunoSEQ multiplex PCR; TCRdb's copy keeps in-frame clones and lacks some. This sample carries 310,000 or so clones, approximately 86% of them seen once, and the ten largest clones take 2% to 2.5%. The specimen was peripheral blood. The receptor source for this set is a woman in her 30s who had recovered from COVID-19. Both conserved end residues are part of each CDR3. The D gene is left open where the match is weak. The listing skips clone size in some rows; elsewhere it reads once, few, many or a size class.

DNA: TGCGCCAGCAGCCAAGGATCTAGCGGGGGGGCTTACAATGAGCAGTTCTTC
CDR3: CASSQGSSGGAYNEQFF
D: TRBD2
J: TRBJ2-1
V: TRBV4-1
size: -

DNA: TGTGCCATCAGTGGGGCGGGGGTCTCCTACAATGAGCAGTTCTTC
CDR3: CAISGAGVSYNEQFF
D: TRBD2
J: TRBJ2-1
V: TRBV10-3
size: -

DNA: TGTGCCAGCTCACCAAGAACAGGTCCCTACGAGCAGTACTTC
CDR3: CASSPRTGPYEQYF
D: -
J: TRBJ2-7
V: TRBV18
size: -

DNA: TGTGCCAGCAGTTTTTTCTCGACAGGGGCAGATACGCAGTATTTT
CDR3: CASSFFSTGADTQYF
D: TRBD1
J: TRBJ2-3
V: TRBV27
size: -

DNA: TGTGCCAGTAGTACCGGGGGTTCCCTTTCACCCCTCCACTTT
CDR3: CASSTGGSLSPLHF
D: -
J: TRBJ1-6
V: TRBV19
size: once

DNA: TGCAGTGCTAGTCAACAGGGGACGGGGCAGCCCCAGCATTTT
CDR3: CSASQQGTGQPQHF
D: TRBD1
J: TRBJ1-5
V: TRBV20-1
size: -

DNA: TGTGCCAGCAGTACAGGGACACCATGGGCCGGGGAGCTGTTTTTT
CDR3: CASSTGTPWAGELFF
D: -
J: TRBJ2-2
V: TRBV27
size: -

DNA: TGTGCCAGCAGCCTAGGGGTGAGGGACACCGGGGAGCTGTTTTTT
CDR3: CASSLGVRDTGELFF
D: -
J: TRBJ2-2
V: TRBV11-2
size: -

DNA: TGTGCCAGCAGTTACTCGACAGCTTTCTACGAGCAGTACTTC
CDR3: CASSYSTAFYEQYF
D: -
J: TRBJ2-7
V: TRBV6-5
size: -

DNA: TGTGCCAGCAGCCAAGATGACCGGGGTTCACCCCTCCACTTT
CDR3: CASSQDDRGSPLHF
D: -
J: TRBJ1-6
V: TRBV3-1/TRBV3-2
size: -

DNA: TGTGCCAGCAGCCGCACTAGCGGGAACTACAATGAGCAGTTCTTC
CDR3: CASSRTSGNYNEQFF
D: TRBD2
J: TRBJ2-1
V: TRBV27
size: many

DNA: TGTGCCTGGAGTGTTCCGAGACTAACGGGTTCACCCCTCCACTTT
CDR3: CAWSVPRLTGSPLHF
D: -
J: TRBJ1-6
V: TRBV30
size: once

DNA: TGCGCCAGCAGCTTGCTAGGGTCGGGGGAGACCCAGTACTTC
CDR3: CASSLLGSGETQYF
D: -
J: TRBJ2-5
V: TRBV5-1
size: once

DNA: TGCGCCAGCAGCCTTACCTCGCAGGGCGAAGCTTTCTTT
CDR3: CASSLTSQGEAFF
D: -
J: TRBJ1-1
V: TRBV4-1
size: -

DNA: TGTGCCATCAGGGGAGCGGGAATCGGAGAGACCCAGTACTTC
CDR3: CAIRGAGIGETQYF
D: TRBD2
J: TRBJ2-5
V: TRBV10-3
size: -

DNA: TGTGCCAGCAGTTTGCTCCCCCCAGGGGGCGGCACAGATACGCAGTATTTT
CDR3: CASSLLPPGGGTDTQYF
D: TRBD1
J: TRBJ2-3
V: TRBV27
size: -

DNA: TGTGCCAGCAGCTCCCGATCAGGGAACACCGGGGAGCTGTTTTTT
CDR3: CASSSRSGNTGELFF
D: -
J: TRBJ2-2
V: TRBV7-9
size: -

DNA: TGTGCCAGCAGCTTAGTTCTAGCGGGAGTCTACGAGCAGTACTTC
CDR3: CASSLVLAGVYEQYF
D: TRBD2
J: TRBJ2-7
V: TRBV7-2
size: -

DNA: TGTGCCAGCAGCCAAGACGCGGGACAGGTGTGGGGTAAGGTTGGCTACACCTTC
CDR3: CASSQDAGQVWGKVGYTF
D: TRBD1
J: TRBJ1-2
V: TRBV4-2
size: -

DNA: TGTGCCAGCAGCTCACCGGGGCGGGAGATCTACGAGCAGTACTTC
CDR3: CASSSPGREIYEQYF
D: TRBD2
J: TRBJ2-7
V: TRBV4-2
size: -

DNA: TGTGCCAGCAGTGATGGGACAGGGAACACTGAAGCTTTCTTT
CDR3: CASSDGTGNTEAFF
D: TRBD1
J: TRBJ1-1
V: TRBV25-1
size: once

DNA: TGTGCCAGCAGCGCTACACAGAACTATAATTCACCCCTCCACTTT
CDR3: CASSATQNYNSPLHF
D: -
J: TRBJ1-6
V: TRBV5-4
size: -

DNA: TGCGCCAGCAGCCAAGATAATATCCTGGCTTCCTACAATGAGCAGTTCTTC
CDR3: CASSQDNILASYNEQFF
D: -
J: TRBJ2-1
V: TRBV4-3
size: -

DNA: TGTGCCAGCAGTCCGGGACAGGGGTTCCACGAGCAGTACTTC
CDR3: CASSPGQGFHEQYF
D: TRBD1
J: TRBJ2-7
V: TRBV19
size: -

DNA: TGTGCCAGTAGTACGACAGGGTCTTCCTACAATGAGCAGTTCTTC
CDR3: CASSTTGSSYNEQFF
D: TRBD1
J: TRBJ2-1
V: TRBV19
size: -

DNA: TGTGCCAGCAGCTTTTTTTTTGGGGGACTAGCGGGAGGCGATGAGCAGTTCTTC
CDR3: CASSFFFGGLAGGDEQFF
D: TRBD2
J: TRBJ2-1
V: TRBV11-2
size: -

DNA: TGTGCCAGCAGTTACTCCCCACCTAGCGCTTACCAAGAGACCCAGTACTTC
CDR3: CASSYSPPSAYQETQYF
D: -
J: TRBJ2-5
V: TRBV6-2/TRBV6-3
size: -

DNA: TGTGCCAGCAGCCTCCGTCCCGGGACAGGGGTTCAAGAGACCCAGTACTTC
CDR3: CASSLRPGTGVQETQYF
D: TRBD1
J: TRBJ2-5
V: TRBV7-2
size: -

DNA: TGTGCCAGCAGACGCGTCAGTAAGGGGGCACACGAGCAGTACTTC
CDR3: CASRRVSKGAHEQYF
D: TRBD1
J: TRBJ2-7
V: TRBV7-2
size: -

DNA: TGTGCCAGTAGTCTACAGGGGCTGAGCGGTTCACCCCTCCACTTT
CDR3: CASSLQGLSGSPLHF
D: TRBD1
J: TRBJ1-6
V: TRBV19
size: -

DNA: TGCGCCAGCAGCCTGGACAGACCTAGCACAGATACGCAGTATTTT
CDR3: CASSLDRPSTDTQYF
D: -
J: TRBJ2-3
V: TRBV5-1
size: -

DNA: TGTGCCAGCAGCGTAGGACTAGCGGGCCACAAAAACATTCAGTACTTC
CDR3: CASSVGLAGHKNIQYF
D: TRBD2
J: TRBJ2-4
V: TRBV9
size: -

DNA: TGTGCCAGCAGTTTTTCTGGGGGCGCCGGAAACACCATATATTTT
CDR3: CASSFSGGAGNTIYF
D: -
J: TRBJ1-3
V: TRBV28
size: -

DNA: TGTGCCAGCAGCGCGGGGACAGGGGGCTACGAGCAGTACTTC
CDR3: CASSAGTGGYEQYF
D: TRBD1
J: TRBJ2-7
V: TRBV9
size: -

DNA: TGTGCCAGCAGTCTGGGGGCTTACAATGAGCAGTTCTTC
CDR3: CASSLGAYNEQFF
D: -
J: TRBJ2-1
V: TRBV12-3/TRBV12-4
size: -

DNA: TGTGCCAGCAGCCAGGTGGGTGAAGCTTTCTTT
CDR3: CASSQVGEAFF
D: -
J: TRBJ1-1
V: TRBV6-5
size: -

DNA: TGTGCCAGCAGCCAAGATAGCGGCTCTACGCAGTATTTT
CDR3: CASSQDSGSTQYF
D: -
J: TRBJ2-3
V: TRBV3-1/TRBV3-2
size: -

DNA: TGTGCCAGCAGTGAAAGTTGGGCAGGGGTTAGTGAAAAACTGTTTTTT
CDR3: CASSESWAGVSEKLFF
D: -
J: TRBJ1-4
V: TRBV6-1
size: -

DNA: TGTGCCAGCAGGGTCCAGGGGGGCTACACCTTC
CDR3: CASRVQGGYTF
D: -
J: TRBJ1-2
V: TRBV7-9
size: -

DNA: TGTGCCAGCAGATCCCAGGGCACCGGGGAGCTGTTTTTT
CDR3: CASRSQGTGELFF
D: -
J: TRBJ2-2
V: TRBV7-9
size: once

DNA: TGTGCCAGCAGAGGACCGGGGGACACTGAAGCTTTCTTT
CDR3: CASRGPGDTEAFF
D: -
J: TRBJ1-1
V: TRBV5-4
size: -

DNA: TGTGCCAGCGGGACTATCGCGGGAGGTGGTGAGCAGTTCTTC
CDR3: CASGTIAGGGEQFF
D: TRBD2
J: TRBJ2-1
V: TRBV6-5
size: few

DNA: TGTGCCAGCAGTCTCATCCGACAGGTTTCGAACACTGAAGCTTTCTTT
CDR3: CASSLIRQVSNTEAFF
D: -
J: TRBJ1-1
V: TRBV28
size: -

DNA: TGTGCCAGCAGCCTTGGACCTAGCGGGGGGAGTAGCACAGATACGCAGTATTTT
CDR3: CASSLGPSGGSSTDTQYF
D: TRBD2
J: TRBJ2-3
V: TRBV9
size: -

DNA: TGTGCCAGCAGCGCGTCAGGGTTGGGGGAGCAGTACTTC
CDR3: CASSASGLGEQYF
D: -
J: TRBJ2-7
V: TRBV9
size: -

DNA: TGCGCCAGCAGCTTTAGAAGCGGGGCGAACACCGGGGAGCTGTTTTTT
CDR3: CASSFRSGANTGELFF
D: TRBD2
J: TRBJ2-2
V: TRBV5-1
size: -

DNA: TGTGCCAGCACATACAGGGGCATGGACACTGAAGCTTTCTTT
CDR3: CASTYRGMDTEAFF
D: TRBD1
J: TRBJ1-1
V: TRBV6-5
size: -

DNA: TGTGCCAGCAGCTTTGGACAGGGGTTCGTCGAGCAGTACTTC
CDR3: CASSFGQGFVEQYF
D: TRBD1
J: TRBJ2-7
V: TRBV13
size: -

DNA: TGTGCCAGCAGTGAATGGTGGGGCCGTGAAGCTTTCTTT
CDR3: CASSEWWGREAFF
D: -
J: TRBJ1-1
V: TRBV2
size: many

DNA: TGTGCCAGCAGCCAAGGAATTAGTAACTATGGCTACACCTTC
CDR3: CASSQGISNYGYTF
D: -
J: TRBJ1-2
V: TRBV3-1/TRBV3-2
size: -

DNA: TGCGCCAGCAGCCCCGGGACAGGGAGGTCCTACGAGCAGTACTTC
CDR3: CASSPGTGRSYEQYF
D: TRBD1
J: TRBJ2-7
V: TRBV5-1
size: -